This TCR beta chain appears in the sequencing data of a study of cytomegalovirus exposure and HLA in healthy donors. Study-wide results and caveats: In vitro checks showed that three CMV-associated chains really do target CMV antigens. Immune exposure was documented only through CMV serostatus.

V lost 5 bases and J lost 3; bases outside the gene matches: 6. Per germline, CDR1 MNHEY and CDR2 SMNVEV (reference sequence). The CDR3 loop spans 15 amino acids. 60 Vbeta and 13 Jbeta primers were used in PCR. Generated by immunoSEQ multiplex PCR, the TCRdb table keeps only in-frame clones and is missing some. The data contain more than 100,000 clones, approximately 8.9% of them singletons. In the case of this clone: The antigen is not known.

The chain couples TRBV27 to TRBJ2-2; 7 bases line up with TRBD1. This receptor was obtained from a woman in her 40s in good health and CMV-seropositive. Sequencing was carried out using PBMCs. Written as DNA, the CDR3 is TGTGCCAGCAGTCAAGGGGGCAGGGACACCGGGGAGCTGTTTTTT. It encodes CASSQGGRDTGELFF.